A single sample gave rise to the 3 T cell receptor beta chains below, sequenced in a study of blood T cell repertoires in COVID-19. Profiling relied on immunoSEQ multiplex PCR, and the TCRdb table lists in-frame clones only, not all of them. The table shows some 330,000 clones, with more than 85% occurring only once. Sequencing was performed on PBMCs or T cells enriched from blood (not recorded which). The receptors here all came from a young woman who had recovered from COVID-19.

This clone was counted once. CDR3 nucleotides: TGTGCCAGCAGCTTAGCGCGGGGGGTTAGCAATCAGCCCCAGCATTTT. This codes for CASSLARGVSNQPQHF. The chain links TRBV7-8 to TRBJ1-5; the D gene is possibly TRBD1 (5 bases). Trimming removed 0 bases at V and 0 bases at J, with 9 bases between. Per the germline V gene, CDR1 is SGHVS and CDR2 is FQNEAQ. The CDR3 is made up of 16 amino acids.

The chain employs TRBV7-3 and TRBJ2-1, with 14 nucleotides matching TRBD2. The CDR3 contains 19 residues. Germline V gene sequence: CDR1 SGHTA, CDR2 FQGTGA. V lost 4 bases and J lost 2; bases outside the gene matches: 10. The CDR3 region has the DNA TGTGCCAGCAGCTCCTCCGGACTAGCGGGAGGTCCCACCTACAATGAGCAGTTCTTC. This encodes CASSSSGLAGGPTYNEQFF.

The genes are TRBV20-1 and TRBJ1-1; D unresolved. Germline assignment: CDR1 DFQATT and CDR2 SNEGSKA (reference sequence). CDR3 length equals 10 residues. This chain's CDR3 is CRYRGAEAFF. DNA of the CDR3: TGCAGATATCGGGGAGCTGAAGCTTTCTTT.